The 5 T cell receptor beta chains below all came from one sample that was sequenced in a study of T cell responses to AZD1222 COVID-19 vaccine. Generated by immunoSEQ multiplex PCR, the TCRdb table keeps only in-frame clones and is missing some. The sample includes around 120,000 clones, over 80% of them seen just once. The material was peripheral blood, obtained on day 0 of AZD1222 vaccination. The receptors shown here come from an adult in good health.

In its sample, this clone was seen once. This chain links TRBV23-1 with TRBJ1-2; 10 bases align to TRBD1. TRBV23-1 is an ORF; its function is uncertain. V shed 7 bases, J shed 1 base, and the junction held 6 bases outside the gene matches. The CDR3 spans 15 residues. The CDR3 here is CASMRQGAYNYGYTF. DNA of the CDR3: TGCGCCAGCATGAGACAGGGGGCCTATAACTATGGCTACACCTTC.

The chain carries TRBV27 and TRBJ1-1; no clear D. The CDR3 covers 13 residues. Germline V CDR1 and CDR2: MNHEY, SMNVEV (reference sequence). The germline V and J ends were trimmed by 5 bases and 1 base, with 8 bases remaining between them. The CDR3 region is CASSPSKNTEAFF. In DNA, the CDR3 is TGTGCCAGCAGTCCCTCCAAGAACACTGAAGCTTTCTTT.

The rearrangement links TRBV6-5 to TRBJ2-5, with 8 nucleotides matching TRBD1. This CDR3 has 15 residues. V was pared by 6 bases and J by 1 base, with 7 bases of the junction left unmatched. From germline, CDR1 is MNHEY and CDR2 SVGAGI. Here the CDR3 reads CASSRTGPAQETQYF. CDR3 DNA: TGTGCCAGCAGCAGGACAGGGCCCGCCCAAGAGACCCAGTACTTC.

The chain recombines TRBV28 with TRBJ2-3, with 11 nucleotides matching TRBD2. The V and J ends lost 4 bases and 5 bases, in that order; junction bases with no gene match: 5. The CDR3 loop spans 15 amino acids. CDR1 is MDHEN and CDR2 is SYDVKM in the germline V gene. This CDR3 reads CASSSRLAGLDTQYF. The CDR3 nucleotides are TGTGCCAGCAGTTCAAGACTAGCGGGATTAGATACGCAGTATTTT.

The chain links TRBV9 to TRBJ2-3; TRBD2 matches 8 bases. The germline CDR1 and CDR2 sequences are SGDLS and YYNGEE. The CDR3 has 13 residues. The J segment lost 11 bases and the V segment lost 3 bases, leaving 8 bases of the junction unmatched. In DNA form, the CDR3 reads TGTGCCAGCAGCGCCCCCGGGAGGGAGAGGCAGTATTTT. Amino acid sequence: CASSAPGRERQYF.